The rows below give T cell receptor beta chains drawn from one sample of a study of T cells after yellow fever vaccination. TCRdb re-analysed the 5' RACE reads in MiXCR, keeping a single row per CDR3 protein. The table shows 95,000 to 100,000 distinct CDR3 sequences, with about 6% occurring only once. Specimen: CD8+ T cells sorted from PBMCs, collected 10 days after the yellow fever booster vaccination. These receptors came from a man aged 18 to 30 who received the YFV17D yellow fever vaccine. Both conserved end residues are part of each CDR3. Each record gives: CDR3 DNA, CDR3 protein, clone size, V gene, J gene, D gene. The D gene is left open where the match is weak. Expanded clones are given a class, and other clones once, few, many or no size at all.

cdr3_nt: TGCGCCAGCAGCCAAGCCATAGTGGGGGGGAACTCCTACGAGCAGTACTTC
cdr3_aa: CASSQAIVGGNSYEQYF
clone_size: .
v_call: TRBV4-1
j_call: TRBJ2-7
d_call: TRBD2

cdr3_nt: TGTGCCAGCAGTGGAGGGGATTCACCCCTCCACTTT
cdr3_aa: CASSGGDSPLHF
clone_size: .
v_call: TRBV2
j_call: TRBJ1-6
d_call: .

cdr3_nt: TGCAGTGCTAGCAATCGAGAGCCGCACTTATATCAAGAGACCCAGTACTTC
cdr3_aa: CSASNREPHLYQETQYF
clone_size: few
v_call: TRBV20-1
j_call: TRBJ2-5
d_call: .

cdr3_nt: TGTGCCACCACTGTCCCACTATCTGGAAACACCATATATTTT
cdr3_aa: CATTVPLSGNTIYF
clone_size: few
v_call: TRBV15
j_call: TRBJ1-3
d_call: .

cdr3_nt: TGTGCCAGCAGTTACTCGAGGACTGGGGGTCCCTATGGCTACACCTTC
cdr3_aa: CASSYSRTGGPYGYTF
clone_size: few
v_call: TRBV6-5
j_call: TRBJ1-2
d_call: .

cdr3_nt: TGTGCCAGCAGCTTAGGACTAGCGGGGGTAAATGAGCAGTTCTTC
cdr3_aa: CASSLGLAGVNEQFF
clone_size: many
v_call: TRBV7-2
j_call: TRBJ2-1
d_call: TRBD2

cdr3_nt: TGTGCCAGCAGCTTGGGAATCGACAGGGTCTATCAGCCCCAGCATTTT
cdr3_aa: CASSLGIDRVYQPQHF
clone_size: .
v_call: TRBV5-5
j_call: TRBJ1-5
d_call: TRBD1

cdr3_nt: TGCGCCAGCCGTCAGGAAGGGACAGCCTATGGCTACACCTTC
cdr3_aa: CASRQEGTAYGYTF
clone_size: few
v_call: TRBV4-3
j_call: TRBJ1-2
d_call: TRBD1

cdr3_nt: TGCAGTGCTAGACTCGACGGCTACGAGCAGTACTTC
cdr3_aa: CSARLDGYEQYF
clone_size: many
v_call: TRBV20-1
j_call: TRBJ2-7
d_call: .

cdr3_nt: TGCAGTGCTAGGCCTCCAGGGAACTATGGCTACACCTTC
cdr3_aa: CSARPPGNYGYTF
clone_size: .
v_call: TRBV20-1
j_call: TRBJ1-2
d_call: .

cdr3_nt: TGTGCCACCAGCAGTTTGAGGGGGCGGATTAATGAAAAACTGTTTTTT
cdr3_aa: CATSSLRGRINEKLFF
clone_size: .
v_call: TRBV15
j_call: TRBJ1-4
d_call: TRBD1

cdr3_nt: TGTGCCAGCCGTAGCGGGGGGCCTGATACGCAGTATTTT
cdr3_aa: CASRSGGPDTQYF
clone_size: few
v_call: TRBV12-3/TRBV12-4
j_call: TRBJ2-3
d_call: TRBD2

cdr3_nt: TGCGCCAGCAGCCAAAGGGGAATCCAAGAGACCCAGTACTTC
cdr3_aa: CASSQRGIQETQYF
clone_size: .
v_call: TRBV4-1
j_call: TRBJ2-5
d_call: .

cdr3_nt: TGTGCCAGCAGCCCAGGACTTTTAGCCACAGATACGCAGTATTTT
cdr3_aa: CASSPGLLATDTQYF
clone_size: .
v_call: TRBV5-6
j_call: TRBJ2-3
d_call: .

cdr3_nt: TGTGCCAGCAGCTCAGAGGCGCGTTACGAGCAGTACTTC
cdr3_aa: CASSSEARYEQYF
clone_size: few
v_call: TRBV7-9
j_call: TRBJ2-7
d_call: .

cdr3_nt: TGTGCCAGCAGTGCCCTAACTAGCGGGGGGCCTGAAGATACGCAGTATTTT
cdr3_aa: CASSALTSGGPEDTQYF
clone_size: .
v_call: TRBV27
j_call: TRBJ2-3
d_call: TRBD2

cdr3_nt: TGTGCCAGCAGCCAAGATACCGGGTTTATGCGGACAGGGCAGGGCTACACCTTC
cdr3_aa: CASSQDTGFMRTGQGYTF
clone_size: few
v_call: TRBV4-2
j_call: TRBJ1-2
d_call: TRBD1

cdr3_nt: TGCGCCAGCAGCCCCGGAGGGAGCGGGGGGACAGATACGCAGTATTTT
cdr3_aa: CASSPGGSGGTDTQYF
clone_size: few
v_call: TRBV4-1
j_call: TRBJ2-3
d_call: TRBD2

cdr3_nt: TGCAGCGTTGACTCGGGACTAGTCGGCAATGAGCAGTTCTTC
cdr3_aa: CSVDSGLVGNEQFF
clone_size: .
v_call: TRBV29-1
j_call: TRBJ2-1
d_call: TRBD2

cdr3_nt: TGTGCCAGCAGTTCAGGGACAGGGAGCACTGAAGCTTTCTTT
cdr3_aa: CASSSGTGSTEAFF
clone_size: .
v_call: TRBV12-3/TRBV12-4
j_call: TRBJ1-1
d_call: TRBD1

cdr3_nt: TGTGCCAGCGGGAGGGGAACCTACGAGCAGTACTTC
cdr3_aa: CASGRGTYEQYF
clone_size: few
v_call: TRBV7-8
j_call: TRBJ2-7
d_call: TRBD2

cdr3_nt: TGTGCCAGCAGTCAGACCGTCGGGGGGGCCCCTGAGCAGTACTTC
cdr3_aa: CASSQTVGGAPEQYF
clone_size: .
v_call: TRBV6-5
j_call: TRBJ2-7
d_call: TRBD2

cdr3_nt: TGTGCCATCAGTGATGGTGACCGGAGGGACGACAATGAGCAGTTCTTC
cdr3_aa: CAISDGDRRDDNEQFF
clone_size: few
v_call: TRBV10-3
j_call: TRBJ2-1
d_call: .

cdr3_nt: TGCAGCGTTGAAGACAGGGCGCACAGCACAGATACGCAGTATTTT
cdr3_aa: CSVEDRAHSTDTQYF
clone_size: many
v_call: TRBV29-1
j_call: TRBJ2-3
d_call: .

cdr3_nt: TGTGCCAGCAGCTCCCCAGGGTATGAGGACACTGAAGCTTTCTTT
cdr3_aa: CASSSPGYEDTEAFF
clone_size: few
v_call: TRBV5-4
j_call: TRBJ1-1
d_call: .

cdr3_nt: TGTGCCAGCAGTGTCGAGACAGGGGTCACCGGGGAGCTGTTTTTT
cdr3_aa: CASSVETGVTGELFF
clone_size: few
v_call: TRBV27
j_call: TRBJ2-2
d_call: TRBD1

cdr3_nt: TGTGCCAGCAGCTTAGAAGGGCCAGGGTGGCCAGATACGCAGTATTTT
cdr3_aa: CASSLEGPGWPDTQYF
clone_size: few
v_call: TRBV7-9
j_call: TRBJ2-3
d_call: .

cdr3_nt: TGTGCCAGCAGTCCTCACCACTACGACAACTACAATGAGCAGTTCTTC
cdr3_aa: CASSPHHYDNYNEQFF
clone_size: .
v_call: TRBV27
j_call: TRBJ2-1
d_call: .

cdr3_nt: TGTGCTAGTGGCCCCCCAGGACAGGGACCTAATGAAAAACTGTTTTTT
cdr3_aa: CASGPPGQGPNEKLFF
clone_size: many
v_call: TRBV12-5
j_call: TRBJ1-4
d_call: TRBD1

cdr3_nt: TGTGCCAGCAGCTTAGGTCGAGCGGGTCTTCTAAGGGATACGCAGTATTTT
cdr3_aa: CASSLGRAGLLRDTQYF
clone_size: many
v_call: TRBV11-2
j_call: TRBJ2-3
d_call: .

cdr3_nt: TGCAGCGCCCCAAGACAGGGGGGAGATTTCTTT
cdr3_aa: CSAPRQGGDFF
clone_size: .
v_call: TRBV29-1
j_call: TRBJ1-1
d_call: TRBD1

cdr3_nt: TGTGCCAGCAGCTTGGGGCAACTAGCGGGGGGCACAGATACGCAGTATTTT
cdr3_aa: CASSLGQLAGGTDTQYF
clone_size: few
v_call: TRBV11-2
j_call: TRBJ2-3
d_call: TRBD2

cdr3_nt: TGTGCCAGCAGCTTACCTTGGACTAGCGACGACACAGATACGCAGTATTTT
cdr3_aa: CASSLPWTSDDTDTQYF
clone_size: many
v_call: TRBV7-9
j_call: TRBJ2-3
d_call: TRBD2

cdr3_nt: TGCAGCGTTGAAGGGCTAGCGGGGGGGCCGGCCGTTAGTGAGCAGTTCTTC
cdr3_aa: CSVEGLAGGPAVSEQFF
clone_size: few
v_call: TRBV29-1
j_call: TRBJ2-1
d_call: TRBD2

cdr3_nt: TGCGCCAGCAGCTTGAGGGGAGGGGACTACGAGCAGTACTTC
cdr3_aa: CASSLRGGDYEQYF
clone_size: many
v_call: TRBV5-1
j_call: TRBJ2-7
d_call: TRBD2

cdr3_nt: TGTGCCAGCAGTTACCCAACCCACAGGGGGACTGAAGCTTTCTTT
cdr3_aa: CASSYPTHRGTEAFF
clone_size: .
v_call: TRBV6-5
j_call: TRBJ1-1
d_call: TRBD1

cdr3_nt: TGTGCCAGCAGCCTGGGACAGGGAGACGAAAAACTGTTTTTT
cdr3_aa: CASSLGQGDEKLFF
clone_size: .
v_call: TRBV7-9
j_call: TRBJ1-4
d_call: TRBD1

cdr3_nt: TGTGCCAGCAGCTCCACCGTGTTCGACAGATTCAATGAGCAGTTCTTC
cdr3_aa: CASSSTVFDRFNEQFF
clone_size: many
v_call: TRBV7-9
j_call: TRBJ2-1
d_call: .

cdr3_nt: TGTGCCAGCAGCCAAGACCGGGGGGGCCAGGAGACCCAGTACTTC
cdr3_aa: CASSQDRGGQETQYF
clone_size: many
v_call: TRBV4-2
j_call: TRBJ2-5
d_call: TRBD2

cdr3_nt: TGTGCCAGTAGAGCGGGGGGCGGGGATGAGCAGTTCTTC
cdr3_aa: CASRAGGGDEQFF
clone_size: few
v_call: TRBV19
j_call: TRBJ2-1
d_call: TRBD2

cdr3_nt: TGTGCCAGCAGCCCCCCAACTAGCGCAGAGACCCAGTACTTC
cdr3_aa: CASSPPTSAETQYF
clone_size: .
v_call: TRBV7-9
j_call: TRBJ2-5
d_call: TRBD2

cdr3_nt: TGTGCCAGCAGCTTGGATCCCGCGAACACTGAAGCTTTCTTT
cdr3_aa: CASSLDPANTEAFF
clone_size: few
v_call: TRBV5-5
j_call: TRBJ1-1
d_call: .

cdr3_nt: TGTGCCAGCAGTCAGACTAGCGGGGGAACCGGGGAGCTGTTTTTT
cdr3_aa: CASSQTSGGTGELFF
clone_size: .
v_call: TRBV6-2/TRBV6-3
j_call: TRBJ2-2
d_call: TRBD2